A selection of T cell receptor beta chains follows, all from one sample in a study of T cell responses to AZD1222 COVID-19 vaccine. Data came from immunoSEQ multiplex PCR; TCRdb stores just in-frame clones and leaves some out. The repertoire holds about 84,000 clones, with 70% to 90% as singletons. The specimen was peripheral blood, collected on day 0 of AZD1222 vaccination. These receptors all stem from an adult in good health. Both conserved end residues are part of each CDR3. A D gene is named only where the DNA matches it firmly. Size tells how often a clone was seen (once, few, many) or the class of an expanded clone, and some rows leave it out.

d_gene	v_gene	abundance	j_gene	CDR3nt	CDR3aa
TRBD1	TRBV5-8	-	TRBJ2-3	TGTGCCAGCAGCATGACAGGGGTCAACACAGATACGCAGTATTTT	CASSMTGVNTDTQYF
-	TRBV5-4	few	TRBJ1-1	TGTGCCAGCCAATTTACAGGGATGAACACTGAAGCTTTCTTT	CASQFTGMNTEAFF
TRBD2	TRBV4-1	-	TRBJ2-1	TGCGCCAGCAACACCGATGCGGGAGAGGATGAGCAGTTCTTC	CASNTDAGEDEQFF
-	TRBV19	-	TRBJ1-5	TGTGCCACTACCAGGGCCAGGGGATCTAACCAGCCCCAGCATTTT	CATTRARGSNQPQHF
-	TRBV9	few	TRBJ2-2	TGTGCCAGCAGTTCCGGGATGGCAGTCGACACCGGGGAGCTGTTTTTT	CASSSGMAVDTGELFF
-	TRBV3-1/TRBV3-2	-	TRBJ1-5	TGTGCCAGCAGCCAAACTTTCGCGGGCTCTCAGCCCCAGCATTTT	CASSQTFAGSQPQHF
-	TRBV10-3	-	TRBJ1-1	TGTGCCATCGGGGCCCACGTGAACACTGAAGCTTTCTTT	CAIGAHVNTEAFF
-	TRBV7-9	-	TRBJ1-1	TGTGCCAGCAGCTTACGAGGGACGAACACTGAAGCTTTCTTT	CASSLRGTNTEAFF
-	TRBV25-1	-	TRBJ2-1	TGTGCCAGCAGTCTGTACAATGAGCAGTTCTTC	CASSLYNEQFF
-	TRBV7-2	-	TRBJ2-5	TGTGCCAGCAGCTCGCCGACAGGAAAAGAGACCCAGTACTTC	CASSSPTGKETQYF
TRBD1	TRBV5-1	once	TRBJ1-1	TGCGCCAGCAGCTTTCCGGGACAGGGCCTGAACACTGAAGCTTTCTTT	CASSFPGQGLNTEAFF
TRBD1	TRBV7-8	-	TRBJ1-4	TGTGCCAGCAGCTTAGCATGGACAGGGAACGAAAAACTGTTTTTT	CASSLAWTGNEKLFF
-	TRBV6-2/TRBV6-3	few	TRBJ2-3	TGTGCCAGCAGTTACTCGCGGGATACGCAGTATTTT	CASSYSRDTQYF
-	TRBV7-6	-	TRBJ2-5	TGTGCCAGCAGCTTAGAGGGACCGACGTACCAAGAGACCCAGTACTTC	CASSLEGPTYQETQYF
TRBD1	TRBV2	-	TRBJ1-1	TGTGCCAGCGGGGCCGACAGGGGTGAGACTGAAGCTTTCTTT	CASGADRGETEAFF
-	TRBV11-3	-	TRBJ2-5	TGTGCCAGCAGCCTCAGACAGAAGACCCAGTACTTC	CASSLRQKTQYF
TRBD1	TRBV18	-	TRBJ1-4	TGTGCCAGCTCACCCTATACAGGGGAGGGTAATGAAAAACTGTTTTTT	CASSPYTGEGNEKLFF
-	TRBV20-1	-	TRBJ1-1	TGCAGTGCTAGTGAACCGAACACTGAAGCTTTCTTT	CSASEPNTEAFF
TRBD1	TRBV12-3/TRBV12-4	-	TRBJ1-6	TGTGCCAGCAGGGGACAGATGCAGACACCCCTCCACTTT	CASRGQMQTPLHF
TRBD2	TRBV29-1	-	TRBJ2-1	TGCAGCTTGGCGGGACTAGCGAACAATGAGCAGTTCTTC	CSLAGLANNEQFF
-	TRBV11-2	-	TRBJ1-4	TGTGCCAGCAGGGGAGGGGTAACTAATGAAAAACTGTTTTTT	CASRGGVTNEKLFF
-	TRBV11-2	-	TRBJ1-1	TGTGCCAGCAGCTTAACGCACAGGGACACTGAAGCTTTCTTT	CASSLTHRDTEAFF
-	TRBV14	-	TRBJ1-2	TGTGCCAGCAGCCAGAAGACGGCGGGCTATGGCTACACCTTC	CASSQKTAGYGYTF
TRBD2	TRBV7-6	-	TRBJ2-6	TGTGCCAGCAGCTCAAACGGACTAGCGGGGAACTCTGGGGCCAACGTCCTGACTTTC	CASSSNGLAGNSGANVLTF
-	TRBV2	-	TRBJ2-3	TGTGCCAGCCGACCCCAGGGGCTGAGCACAGATACGCAGTATTTT	CASRPQGLSTDTQYF
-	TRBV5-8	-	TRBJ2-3	TGTGCCAGCAGCTTGGTGGTTAGCGCAGATACGCAGTATTTT	CASSLVVSADTQYF
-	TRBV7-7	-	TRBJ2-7	TGTGCTAGCAGCTTACGGGGGGGCAGGGGGCTTTTCTACGAGCAGTACTTC	CASSLRGGRGLFYEQYF
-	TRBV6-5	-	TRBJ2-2	TGTGCCAGCAGTCCCCAGAGCTACACCGGGGAGCTGTTTTTT	CASSPQSYTGELFF
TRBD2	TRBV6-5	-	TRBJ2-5	TGTGCCAGCAGTCCAGGACTAGCGCTAGAGACCCAGTACTTC	CASSPGLALETQYF
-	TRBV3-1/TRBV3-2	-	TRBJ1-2	TGTGCCAGCAGCCAAAATCAAAGGCGCGGTTTCTATGGCTACACCTTC	CASSQNQRRGFYGYTF
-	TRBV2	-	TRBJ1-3	TGTGCCAGCAGTCCAGACAGGTCTGGAAACACCATATATTTT	CASSPDRSGNTIYF
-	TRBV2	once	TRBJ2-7	TGTGCCAGCAGTGGGCAGTACGAGCAGTACTTC	CASSGQYEQYF
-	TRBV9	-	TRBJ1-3	TGTGCCAGCAGCCCTAGAGGGGACACCATCGAAAACACCATATATTTT	CASSPRGDTIENTIYF
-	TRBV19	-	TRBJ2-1	TGTGCCAGTAGTACACCCTCGGTTTACAATGAGCAGTTCTTC	CASSTPSVYNEQFF
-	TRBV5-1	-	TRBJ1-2	TGCGCCAGCAGCTCCGGCAGGGGAATTTATGGCTACACCTTC	CASSSGRGIYGYTF
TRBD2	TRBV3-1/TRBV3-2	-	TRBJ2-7	TGTGCCAGCAGCCAAGATAGAGGGAGGGGCCAGTACTTC	CASSQDRGRGQYF
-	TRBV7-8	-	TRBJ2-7	TGTGCCAGCAGCTTTAACGGCTACGAGCAGTACTTC	CASSFNGYEQYF
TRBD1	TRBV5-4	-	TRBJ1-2	TGTGCCAGCAGCACGAAAGGACAGGGCCTCAACTATGGCTACACCTTC	CASSTKGQGLNYGYTF
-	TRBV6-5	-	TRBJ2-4	TGTGCCAGCAGTTACGACCGGGAGCATAGCATTCAGTACTTC	CASSYDREHSIQYF
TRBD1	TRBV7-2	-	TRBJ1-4	TGTGCCAGCAGCTTACGACAGGGGGGTGAAAAACTGTTTTTT	CASSLRQGGEKLFF
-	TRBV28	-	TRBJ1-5	TGTGCCAGCAGCTCCGAATTCAGGGGCTGGGATCAGCCCCAGCATTTT	CASSSEFRGWDQPQHF
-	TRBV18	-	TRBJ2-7	TGTGCCAGCTCACCCTTGGGAGTAGGGGCAGGGAACGAGCAGTACTTC	CASSPLGVGAGNEQYF
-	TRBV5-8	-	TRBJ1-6	TGTGCCAGCAGCTTATTGAAGGGTAGCGGTTCACCCCTCCACTTT	CASSLLKGSGSPLHF
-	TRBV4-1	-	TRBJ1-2	TGCGCCAGCAGCCAAGTACGTTACGGGGGCAAGGATGGCTACACCTTC	CASSQVRYGGKDGYTF
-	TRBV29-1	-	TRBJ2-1	TGCAGCGTTGATAAAAGGACGGGGATTTCCTCCTACAATGAGCAGTTCTTC	CSVDKRTGISSYNEQFF
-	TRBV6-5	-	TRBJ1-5	TGTGCCAGCAGTTACGATGCCAATCAGCCCCAGCATTTT	CASSYDANQPQHF